The T cell receptor (beta chain) described here comes from a study of identical twins. Whole-study findings and limits: Carriage of fewer insertions was seen in abundant cord blood beta clonotypes, whereas memory repertoires showed none. Invariant MAIT and iNKT cells could partly confound zero-insertion analyses.

A note on this clonotype: Its antigen is unidentified.

Healthy Caucasians were all of the donors. A universal primer site arose from template switching, and cDNA bore unique molecular identifiers. TCRdb itself ran the 5' RACE reads through MiXCR, one entry per CDR3 protein. The sample includes approximately 490,000 distinct CDR3 sequences, about a fifth of them seen just once. The V gene end was trimmed by 4 bases and the J gene end by 1 base; junction bases not matched to a gene: 4. This CDR3 is built from 15 residues. Germline V gene lookup returns CDR1 SGHRS and CDR2 YFSETQ. These same records also appear under a second study, on yellow fever vaccine responses in identical twins.

The chain is built from TRBV5-1 and TRBJ2-2; 7 bases line up with TRBD1. The sequence derives from a woman aged 18-30 years in good health. The specimen sequenced was CD4+ T cells sorted from blood. This chain's CDR3 is CASSADRKNTGELFF. The CDR3 DNA sequence: TGCGCCAGCAGCGCGGACAGGAAGAACACCGGGGAGCTGTTTTTT.